The 29 T cell receptor beta chains given below trace back to one sample, sequenced in a study of ipilimumab plus nivolumab after autologous stem cell transplantation. Only in-frame clones appear in the TCRdb table, and some are missing; sequencing was by immunoSEQ multiplex PCR. The sample consists of under 30,000 clones, roughly 86% of them appearing once. Sequenced material: PBMCs, taken in a trial of ipilimumab plus nivolumab as post-transplant consolidation. All receptors come from a male donor with diffuse large B-cell lymphoma.

This clone was detected only a few times. The V call is TRBV19, the J call TRBJ2-3; no firm D call. Germline CDR1 LNHDA, CDR2 SQIVND (reference sequence). CDR3 length equals 15 residues. V gave up 0 bases and J gave up 0 bases, with 7 bases separating them. The CDR3 DNA reads TGTGCCAGTAGTATAGATGTACGTAGCACAGATACGCAGTATTTT. Its protein product is CASSIDVRSTDTQYF.

The gene calls are TRBV5-4 and TRBJ2-4, with D possibly being TRBD2 (7 bases). V was pared by 0 bases and J by 8 bases, with 9 bases between. Germline V gives CDR1 SGHNT, CDR2 YYREEE (reference sequence). This CDR3 spans 13 amino acids. For the CDR3, the DNA is TGTGCCAGCAGCTTGGGAGGGGGGGACATTCAGTACTTC. This gives the protein CASSLGGGDIQYF.

This clone has a handful of counts. This rearrangement joins TRBV6-1 to TRBJ1-5; no reliable D call. The CDR3 length is 16 residues. Germline V gene data show CDR1 as MNHNS and CDR2 as SASEGT. V lost 3 bases and J 3 bases, leaving 15 bases between the germline ends. In nucleotides, the CDR3 is TGTGCCAGCAGTGACAACCGGGCCCTATTCAATCAGCCCCAGCATTTT. Amino acids: CASSDNRALFNQPQHF.

This clone has just a few counts. The chain recombines TRBV19 with TRBJ2-5; possible D gene TRBD2, 6 bases. Germline-derived CDR1 and CDR2 are LNHDA and SQIVND (reference sequence). Trimming stripped 3 bases from V and 1 base from J, with 15 bases between. The CDR3 extends over 16 amino acids. Here the CDR3 reads CASSIGNGGPQETQYF. The CDR3 nucleotides are TGTGCCAGTAGTATCGGTAACGGGGGACCCCAAGAGACCCAGTACTTC.

This chain uses TRBV5-6 with TRBJ1-1; 12 bases map to TRBD1. The CDR3 totals 15 residues. Germline values: CDR1 SGHDT, CDR2 YYEEEE. With 4 bases clipped from V and 10 bases from J, the junction kept 11 bases outside the gene matches. The CDR3 bases are TGTGCCAGCAGCACCGGGACAGGGGGCTTCGGGGGAGCTTTCTTT. Encoded protein: CASSTGTGGFGGAFF.

The chain uses TRBV5-4 and TRBJ1-2; D remains ambiguous. The CDR3 length is 18 residues. V was trimmed by 0 bases and J by 5 bases, leaving 23 bases between them. Germline lookup yields CDR1 SGHNT and CDR2 YYREEE (reference sequence). The CDR3 loop reads CASSLVADGWGGGYGYTF. In nucleotides, the CDR3 is TGTGCCAGCAGCTTGGTTGCGGATGGTTGGGGTGGTGGGTATGGCTACACCTTC.

The gene calls are TRBV5-1 and TRBJ1-5; 8 nucleotides line up with TRBD1. V gave up 4 bases and J gave up 2 bases; unmatched junction bases: 8. CDR1 is SGHRS, CDR2 YFSETQ, per germline. The CDR3 runs 16 residues. CDR3 amino acids: CASSLTGADRNQPQHF. In DNA, the CDR3 is TGCGCCAGCAGCCTGACAGGGGCGGATCGCAATCAGCCCCAGCATTTT.

This rearrangement joins TRBV13 to TRBJ2-1; 9 nucleotides align to TRBD1. This CDR3 region has 17 residues. With V trimmed by 3 bases and J by 4 bases, 10 bases remained unmatched. Germline CDR1 and CDR2: PRHDT and FYEKMQ (reference sequence). DNA for the CDR3: TGTGCCAGCAGCTTTTCCCTCGACAGGGGGGGGTACAATGAGCAGTTCTTC. It is translated as CASSFSLDRGGYNEQFF.

The chain has TRBV9 and TRBJ2-3, with D possibly matching TRBD1 (6 bases). The V gene lost 0 bases and the J gene lost 0 bases, with 8 bases spanning the gap. This CDR3 is 15 amino acids long. Germline values: CDR1 SGDLS, CDR2 YYNGEE. In DNA form, the CDR3 reads TGTGCCAGCAGCGTAGAGACAGGAAGCACAGATACGCAGTATTTT. It specifies CASSVETGSTDTQYF.

V is TRBV28 and J is TRBJ2-3; 8 nucleotides line up with TRBD2. The CDR3 runs to 15 residues. Germline V gives CDR1 MDHEN, CDR2 SYDVKM. The V and J ends lost 3 bases and 5 bases, in that order; junction bases with no gene match: 7. For the CDR3, the DNA is TGTGCCAGCAGTTTGGACGGGGGGGCCAAAGATACGCAGTATTTT. Translation: CASSLDGGAKDTQYF. Based on the CDR3 plus reference TRBV28 and TRBJ2-3, the full variable domain is DVKVTQSSRYLVKRTGEKVFLECVQDMDHENMFWYRQDPGLGLRLIYFSYDVKMKEKGDIPEGYSVSREKKERFSLILESASTNQTSMYLCASSLDGGAKDTQYFGPGTRLTVL.

This chain connects TRBV18 to TRBJ2-7; 10 bases map to TRBD1. The junction had 9 bases not matched to a gene; V was cut back by 0 bases and J by 7 bases. Per germline, CDR1 KGHSH and CDR2 LQKENI. The CDR3 runs 16 residues. The DNA of the CDR3 is TGTGCCAGCTCACCACCGTACGGGACAGGGGCGCAAGAGCAGTACTTC. Amino acids: CASSPPYGTGAQEQYF. The full variable domain, completed using reference TRBV18 and TRBJ2-7, is NAGVMQNPRHLVRRRGQEARLRCSPMKGHSHVYWYRQLPEEGLKFMVYLQKENIIDESGMPKERFSAEFPKEGPSILRIQQVVRGDSAAYFCASSPPYGTGAQEQYFGPGTRLTVT.

J is TRBJ2-7 and V is TRBV7-9; D may be TRBD1 (5 bases). This CDR3 is 12 amino acids long. Trimming shortened V by 5 bases and J by 3 bases, and 8 bases separated the two germline ends. Germline CDR1 and CDR2: SEHNR and FQNEAQ (reference sequence). This CDR3 reads CASSTTGYEQYF. The CDR3 nucleotides read TGTGCCAGCAGCACAACAGGCTACGAGCAGTACTTC.

This chain uses TRBV7-8 with TRBJ1-3; no definite D call. The V and J ends lost 8 bases and 0 bases respectively, with 11 bases between them. The germline CDR1 and CDR2 sequences are SGHVS and FQNEAQ. This CDR3 is 14 amino acids long. The CDR3 sequence is CASVRGGSGNTIYF. The CDR3 nucleotides are TGTGCCAGCGTCCGGGGAGGCTCTGGAAACACCATATATTTT.

This clone was seen a handful of times. The chain is built from TRBV7-9 and TRBJ2-5, with a possible D match to TRBD2 (6 bases). Per germline, CDR1 SEHNR and CDR2 FQNEAQ (reference sequence). The CDR3 has 14 amino acids. V gave up 6 bases and J gave up 3 bases, with 14 bases separating them. The CDR3 bases are TGTGCCAGCAGGTCGGGCGGAGGGAAAGAGACCCAGTACTTC. As protein: CASRSGGGKETQYF.

The rearrangement links TRBV6-6 to TRBJ2-3, with a tentative D call TRBD2 (7 bases). V lost 2 bases and J 2 bases, leaving 11 bases between the germline ends. The CDR3 is made up of 15 amino acids. Germline loops: CDR1 MNHNY, CDR2 SVGAGI (reference sequence). The CDR3 reads CASSYGGANTDTQYF. CDR3 nucleotides: TGTGCCAGCAGTTACGGGGGGGCTAACACAGATACGCAGTATTTT.

J is TRBJ2-1 and V is TRBV7-9; TRBD1 matches 10 bases. Germline lookup yields CDR1 SEHNR and CDR2 FQNEAQ (reference sequence). The V and J ends lost 11 bases and 14 bases, in that order; junction bases with no gene match: 18. This CDR3 has 14 amino acids. The CDR3 nucleotides read TGTGCCGGCACCATGGGACAGGGGACAGCCCAAGAGTTCTTC. It encodes CAGTMGQGTAQEFF.

V usage is TRBV7-6 and J usage is TRBJ1-6, with 8 bases matching TRBD1. V gave up 2 bases and J gave up 6 bases; unmatched junction bases: 3. Germline loops: CDR1 SGHVS, CDR2 FNYEAQ. This CDR3 has 15 amino acids. The CDR3: CASSLRTGSNSPLHF. The DNA for the CDR3 is TGTGCCAGCAGCTTACGGACAGGGAGTAATTCACCCCTCCACTTT.

This chain links TRBV7-2 with TRBJ2-5, with unresolved D. Trimming removed 2 bases at V and 2 bases at J, with 9 bases between. This CDR3 is built from 14 residues. Germline CDR1 SGHTA, CDR2 FQGNSA. CDR3 amino acids: CASSLSNIQETQYF. The CDR3 region has the DNA TGTGCCAGCAGCTTAAGTAACATTCAAGAGACCCAGTACTTC.

The chain joins TRBV10-3 to TRBJ2-7; D remains unclear. Germline values: CDR1 ENHRY, CDR2 SYGVKD. V was trimmed by 0 bases and J by 1 base, leaving 13 bases between them. This CDR3 is 16 amino acids long. The CDR3 sequence is CAISESLPPLSYEQYF. The CDR3 DNA is TGTGCCATCAGTGAGTCGCTCCCACCTCTATCCTACGAGCAGTACTTC.

The chain joins TRBV27 to TRBJ2-3; no clear D. The CDR3 loop spans 15 amino acids. Germline V CDR1 and CDR2: MNHEY, SMNVEV (reference sequence). The V and J ends lost 1 base and 1 base respectively, with 9 bases between them. This CDR3 is CASSLYPRGTDTQYF. CDR3 nucleotide sequence: TGTGCCAGCAGTTTATACCCTAGGGGCACAGATACGCAGTATTTT.

V usage is TRBV4-1 and J usage is TRBJ1-1, with D tentatively TRBD1 (5 bases). There are 17 residues in the CDR3. The V end lost 1 base, the J end lost 1 base, and 16 bases lay between the germline ends. The germline V gene encodes CDR1 MGHRA and CDR2 YSYEKL. The CDR3 nucleotides read TGCGCCAGCAGCCAAGGGGGACTGGGTACGAGGAACACTGAAGCTTTCTTT. This codes for CASSQGGLGTRNTEAFF.

The sample holds one count of this clone. V gene TRBV19 combines with J gene TRBJ1-2; D ambiguous. The CDR3 runs 14 residues. From germline, CDR1 is LNHDA and CDR2 SQIVND (reference sequence). Trimming pared 7 bases from V and 6 bases from J, leaving 18 bases between. This CDR3 reads CASNPRAGLDGYTF. The CDR3 DNA reads as TGTGCCAGTAACCCGCGAGCAGGCCTCGATGGCTACACCTTC. Complete variable domain (other parts from reference TRBV19 and TRBJ1-2): DGGITQSPKYLFRKEGQNVTLSCEQNLNHDAMYWYRQDPGQGLRLIYYSQIVNDFQKGDIAEGYSVSREKKESFPLTVTSAQKNPTAFYLCASNPRAGLDGYTFGSGTRLTVV.

This chain connects TRBV15 to TRBJ2-3; 9 positions match TRBD1. The CDR3 spans 13 residues. V shed 3 bases and J 14 bases; nucleotides not matched to a gene: 9. Per the germline V gene, CDR1 is LNHNV and CDR2 is YYDKDF (reference sequence). CDR3 sequence: CATSRGRDRAGYF. The CDR3 nucleotides read TGTGCCACCAGCAGGGGCAGGGACAGGGCTGGGTATTTT.

This chain uses TRBV6-5 with TRBJ2-1; D is undetermined. This CDR3 is built from 13 residues. V lost 8 bases and J 9 bases, leaving 17 bases between the germline ends. In germline, CDR1 is MNHEY, CDR2 SVGAGI. Here the CDR3 reads CASSAHPSSEQFF. The CDR3 region has the DNA TGTGCCAGCTCCGCCCACCCTTCTAGTGAGCAGTTCTTC.

V gene TRBV5-6 combines with J gene TRBJ2-7; 8 nucleotides agree with TRBD2. CDR3 length equals 13 residues. Looked up from germline, CDR1 is SGHDT and CDR2 is YYEEEE. The trim removed 4 bases at V and 5 bases at J, leaving 5 bases unmatched. The CDR3 nucleotides read TGTGCCAGCAGCCCCGGACTAGCTAACGAGCAGTACTTC. Protein product: CASSPGLANEQYF. Full variable domain (missing parts from reference TRBV5-6 and TRBJ2-7): DAGVTQSPTHLIKTRGQQVTLRCSPKSGHDTVSWYQQALGQGPQFIFQYYEEEERQRGNFPDRFSGHQFPNYSSELNVNALLLGDSALYLCASSPGLANEQYFGPGTRLTVT.

The genes are TRBV4-2 and TRBJ1-5; D gene ambiguous. Looked up from germline, CDR1 is LGHNA and CDR2 is YNFKEQ. V lost 2 bases and J lost 7, with 15 bases in between. This CDR3 spans 15 amino acids. In nucleotides, the CDR3 is TGTGCCAGCAGCCAAACTTGGTCGGACGAGCAGCCCCAGCATTTT. This codes for CASSQTWSDEQPQHF.

This chain joins TRBV7-2 and TRBJ2-5; D ambiguous. This CDR3 has 14 amino acids. Looked up from germline, CDR1 is SGHTA and CDR2 is FQGNSA. V shed 3 bases and J shed 5 bases, with 13 bases lying between them. The CDR3 DNA reads as TGTGCCAGCAGCTTCAGGTGGATCCAGGAGACCCAGTACTTC. Its protein product is CASSFRWIQETQYF.

The chain couples TRBV2 to TRBJ2-1; TRBD2 is a possible D gene (5 bases). The CDR3 totals 12 residues. The ends were cut back, 4 bases at V and 12 bases at J, with 13 bases in the middle. Germline V gene lookup returns CDR1 SNHLY and CDR2 FYNNEI. CDR3 nucleotide sequence: TGTGCCAGCAGTGTTGAATCGGGGATGCAGTTCTTC. Amino acids: CASSVESGMQFF. The whole variable domain, remainder taken from reference TRBV2 and TRBJ2-1, is EPEVTQTPSHQVTQMGQEVILRCVPISNHLYFYWYRQILGQKVEFLVSFYNNEISEKSEIFDDQFSVERPDGSNFTLKIRSTKLEDSAMYFCASSVESGMQFFGPGTRLTVL.

This sequence joins TRBV5-4 and TRBJ2-1; no definite D call. The CDR3 loop spans 13 amino acids. Germline CDR1 is SGHNT and CDR2 is YYREEE (reference sequence). Trimming removed 1 base from V and 4 bases from J, with 6 bases in between. CDR3 DNA: TGTGCCAGCAGCTTGAGTCAGTACAATGAGCAGTTCTTC. Protein product: CASSLSQYNEQFF.